The 26 T cell receptor beta chains below all came from one sample that was sequenced in a study of liver allograft versus peripheral blood T cells. Study-level background: Peripheral blood of the recipients supplied T cell receptor repertoires that were compared with those in transplanted livers.

TCRdb reprocessed the reads via MiXCR and lists one record per CDR3 protein. In the table there are several thousand distinct CDR3 sequences, about a sixth of which are singletons. The origin of the receptors is a human patient who had a liver transplant. The graft donor may have contributed some T cells.

This clonotype is labeled medium-sized. CDR3 DNA: TGTGCCAGCAGCGTCCGGACGGGGCCCTACGAGCAGTACTTC. Its protein is CASSVRTGPYEQYF. J is TRBJ2-7 and V is TRBV13; D may be TRBD1 or TRBD2 (5 bases each). This CDR3 is 14 amino acids long. V was shortened by 5 bases and J by 2 bases, with 13 bases between the two germline ends. Germline-derived CDR1 and CDR2 are PRHDT and FYEKMQ (reference sequence).

Many counts were recorded for this clonotype. The rearrangement uses TRBV6-5 and TRBJ1-1; 8 bases are a match to TRBD1. This CDR3 is 15 amino acids long. In germline, CDR1 is MNHEY, CDR2 SVGAGI. The J segment lost 5 bases and the V segment lost 0 bases, leaving 5 bases of the junction unmatched. CDR3 sequence: CASSYSVRGRTEAFF. CDR3 sequence (DNA): TGTGCCAGCAGTTACTCGGTCAGGGGGCGAACTGAAGCTTTCTTT.

For this clonotype: A much larger clone lies a single base off, so this may be a read error. The rearrangement uses TRBV6-5 and TRBJ2-1; 8 bases are shared with TRBD2. CDR3 length: 18 residues. V lost 6 bases, J lost 5 bases, and 18 bases stayed unmatched. Looked up from germline, CDR1 is MNHEY and CDR2 is SVGAGI. CDR3 protein: CASRYSGFRLAIHNEQFF. The DNA for the CDR3 is TGTGCCAGCAGATACAGCGGTTTTAGACTAGCGATCCACAATGAGCAGTTCTTC.

Sample share makes this clonotype medium-sized. The V and J genes are TRBV18 and TRBJ2-7; D is possibly TRBD1 (6 bases). Trimming left V 4 bases short and J 0 bases short, with 13 bases between. Germline values: CDR1 KGHSH, CDR2 LQKENI. The CDR3 is 15 residues long. CDR3 nucleotides: TGTGCCAGCTCACTGCTGGGACACAACTCCTACGAGCAGTACTTC. Its protein is CASSLLGHNSYEQYF. The full variable domain, rest sourced from reference TRBV18 and TRBJ2-7, is NAGVMQNPRHLVRRRGQEARLRCSPMKGHSHVYWYRQLPEEGLKFMVYLQKENIIDESGMPKERFSAEFPKEGPSILRIQQVVRGDSAAYFCASSLLGHNSYEQYFGPGTRLTVT.

By proportion, this clonotype is medium-sized. The chain employs TRBV24-1 and TRBJ2-4; 11 bases agree with TRBD1. From germline, CDR1 is KGHDR and CDR2 SFDVKD. The V and J ends lost 3 bases and 7 bases, in that order; junction bases with no gene match: 4. The CDR3 totals 15 residues. This CDR3 reads CATSDTGTGGNIQYF. The CDR3 coding sequence is TGTGCCACCAGTGATACGGGGACAGGGGGTAACATTCAGTACTTC.

This clonotype was picked up a small number of times. The chain is built from TRBV12-3 or TRBV12-4 and TRBJ2-1, with D possibly TRBD2 on 6 matching bases. The assigned J gene may be wrong: the sequence end matches TRBJ2-4 better. CDR3 length: 16 residues. CDR3 amino acids: CASGGTGGAGWNIQYF. For the CDR3, the DNA is TGTGCTAGTGGGGGGACGGGCGGGGCAGGGTGGAACATTCAGTACTTC.

This clonotype was observed a handful of times. CDR3 DNA: TGTGCCAGCAGTTTAGCGGGCCTAGGGGAGAATGAGCAGTTCTTC. Amino acids: CASSLAGLGENEQFF. V usage is TRBV28 and J usage is TRBJ2-1; tentatively, D is TRBD1 or TRBD2 (5 bases each). Deletions cut 2 bases from V and 7 bases from J, with 15 bases between. Looked up from germline, CDR1 is MDHEN and CDR2 is SYDVKM. This CDR3 region has 15 residues.

Judged by abundance, this clonotype is medium-sized. The chain uses TRBV29-1 and TRBJ2-7; 7 bases are a match to TRBD1. The CDR3 loop spans 13 amino acids. Germline V gene data show CDR1 as SQVTM and CDR2 as ANQGSEA. With 6 bases clipped from V and 5 bases from J, the junction kept 10 bases outside the gene matches. DNA for the CDR3: TGCAGCGTCAACAGGGGCTGGTGGGACGAGCAGTACTTC. Translating it yields CSVNRGWWDEQYF.

Judged by abundance, this clonotype is medium-sized. The chain is built from TRBV6-1 and TRBJ2-4; 7 bases fit TRBD1. The trim removed 2 bases at V and 15 bases at J, leaving 7 bases unmatched. The CDR3 is made up of 12 amino acids. Germline CDR1 reads MNHNS; CDR2 reads SASEGT. CDR3 nucleotide sequence: TGTGCCAGCAGTGAAAAAGGACAGGTTTCGTACTTC. Its protein is CASSEKGQVSYF.

By its share, this clonotype is medium-sized (0.01 to 0.1%). The V gene is TRBV15, the J gene TRBJ1-4, with D perhaps TRBD1 (5 bases). The germline gives CDR1 LNHNV, CDR2 YYDKDF (reference sequence). The CDR3 is 13 residues long. V lost 0 bases and J 11 bases, leaving 10 bases between the germline ends. The CDR3 bases are TGTGCCACCAGCAGAGATTTTGGGGGGAAACTGTTTTTT. Its translation is CATSRDFGGKLFF.

This clonotype was detected only a few times. The chain joins TRBV20-1 to TRBJ2-3; D is perhaps TRBD2 (6 bases). Germline V gene lookup returns CDR1 DFQATT and CDR2 SNEGSKA (reference sequence). V lost 5 bases and J 4 bases, leaving 22 bases between the germline ends. The CDR3 has 16 residues. The CDR3 is CSAPPVAGWGPDTQYF. The CDR3 nucleotides read TGCAGTGCTCCCCCGGTGGCGGGATGGGGTCCAGATACGCAGTATTTT.

As regards this clonotype: This may come from a read error, since a much larger clone is one base off. The genes are TRBV20-1 and TRBJ2-1, with a weak D call TRBD2 (6 bases). Germline-derived CDR1 and CDR2 are DFQATT and SNEGSKA (reference sequence). The CDR3 has 13 amino acids. V was shortened by 6 bases and J by 10 bases, with 19 bases between the two germline ends. This CDR3 reads CSAPGGSVDEQFF. The CDR3 DNA follows: TGCAGTGCCCCTGGAGGGAGCGTGGACGAGCAGTTCTTC.

This clonotype has at least ten counts. The chain uses TRBV7-9 and TRBJ2-1, with TRBD2 matching 8 bases. Germline V lookup: CDR1 SEHNR, CDR2 FQNEAQ (reference sequence). V shed 10 bases and J 0 bases; nucleotides not matched to a gene: 2. The CDR3 extends over 13 amino acids. The CDR3 sequence is CAILADSYNEQFF. CDR3 bases: TGTGCCATACTAGCGGACTCCTACAATGAGCAGTTCTTC.

For this clonotype: At one of its ends the junction is not consistent with the germline gene, which may arise from a read error. The genes are TRBV7-9 and TRBJ2-3, with D uncertain. CDR1 and CDR2 (germline): SEHNR, FQNEAQ (reference sequence). The CDR3 runs to 12 residues. CDR3 sequence reads: CANSHFTDTQYF. DNA of the CDR3: TGTGCCAACAGCCACTTCACAGATACGCAGTATTTT.

This clonotype was seen repeatedly, ten times or more. CDR3 in DNA: TGCAGTGCTAAGGACTACTCCTACAATGAGCAGTTCTTC. Translation gives CSAKDYSYNEQFF. The rearrangement uses TRBV20-1 and TRBJ2-1; D is perhaps TRBD2 (6 bases). Germline V gene sequence: CDR1 DFQATT, CDR2 SNEGSKA (reference sequence). The V end was cut by 4 bases, the J end by 0 bases, with 7 bases between. The CDR3 runs to 13 residues.

By its share, this clonotype is medium-sized. The chain links TRBV18 to TRBJ1-3, with D perhaps TRBD1 (5 bases). V lost 8 bases, J lost 1 base, and 15 bases lay in between. The CDR3 length is 15 residues. Germline CDR1 is KGHSH and CDR2 is LQKENI. This CDR3 reads CASTRDLGSGNTIYF. The DNA for the CDR3 is TGTGCCAGCACCAGGGATCTTGGGTCTGGAAACACCATATATTTT.

This clonotype was found many times. The chain has TRBV19 and TRBJ1-1; D gene ambiguous. CDR1 LNHDA and CDR2 SQIVND come from the germline V gene (reference sequence). CDR3 length equals 12 residues. The germline V and J ends were trimmed by 3 bases and 4 bases, with 6 bases remaining between them. The CDR3 region is CASSMYSTEAFF. CDR3 coding DNA: TGTGCCAGTAGTATGTACAGCACTGAAGCTTTCTTT.

This clonotype is deemed medium-sized. This chain connects TRBV27 to TRBJ2-7, with 7 bases lining up with TRBD2. V lost 5 bases, J lost 2 bases, and 6 bases stayed unmatched. The V gene's germline CDR1 is MNHEY and CDR2 SMNVEV (reference sequence). The CDR3 runs 14 residues. CDR3 loop: CASSPGLPPYEQYF. CDR3 DNA sequence: TGTGCCAGCAGTCCGGGACTACCACCCTACGAGCAGTACTTC.

In this sample, this clonotype turned up a few times. The chain employs TRBV12-3 or TRBV12-4 and TRBJ2-3; TRBD2 agrees at 7 bases. The CDR3 totals 18 residues. The junction had 21 bases not matched to a gene; V was cut back by 7 bases and J by 5 bases. The chain's CDR3 is CASTLRVILARGGDTQYF. The CDR3 nucleotides are TGTGCCAGCACCCTTCGGGTTATACTAGCGAGGGGTGGAGATACGCAGTATTTT.

In regard to this clonotype: A far larger clone is one nucleotide away, so this likely arose from a read error. The V gene is TRBV6-1, the J gene TRBJ1-4; 7 nucleotides agree with TRBD1. CDR1 and CDR2 (germline): MNHNS, SASEGT. CDR3 length: 15 amino acids. Here the CDR3 reads CACSRDRATNEKLFF. CDR3 nucleotides: TGTGCCTGCAGCCGAGACAGGGCCACTAATGAAAAACTGTTTTTT.

The rearrangement uses TRBV6-2 or TRBV6-3 and TRBJ2-2; D is ambiguous. The ends were cut back, 6 bases at V and 9 bases at J, with 11 bases in the middle. This CDR3 region has 12 residues. From germline, CDR1 is MNHEY and CDR2 SVGEGT. The CDR3 nucleotides read TGTGCCAGCAGCCCCTCTTACAGGGAGCTGTTTTTT. Amino acid sequence: CASSPSYRELFF.

By share, this clonotype ranks as medium-sized. The chain carries TRBV7-3 and TRBJ2-1; 9 bases match TRBD1. V shed 4 bases and J 8 bases; nucleotides not matched to a gene: 15. Germline lookup yields CDR1 SGHTA and CDR2 FQGTGA. The CDR3 covers 17 residues. The CDR3 nucleotides are TGTGCCAGCAGCTCCACCGGGGGCGGGACAGGGTTTCATGAGCAGTTCTTC. Residues: CASSSTGGGTGFHEQFF.

Comments on this clonotype: This sequence is one base from a far larger clone and is likely a read error. This rearrangement joins TRBV6-5 to TRBJ2-2; D is unresolved. The CDR3 is made up of 15 amino acids. CDR1 is MNHEY and CDR2 is SVGAGI in the germline V gene. The CDR3 loop is CASRNRAMNSGELFF. Here the CDR3 DNA reads TGTGCCAGCAGAAACCGGGCTATGAACTCCGGGGAGCTGTTTTTT.

There are many counts of this clonotype. The J gene is TRBJ1-2, the V gene TRBV7-9; D not resolved. CDR1 and CDR2 (germline): SEHNR, FQNEAQ (reference sequence). The length of the CDR3 is 12 residues. Trimming shortened V by 4 bases and J by 8 bases, and 11 bases separated the two germline ends. CDR3 nucleotide sequence: TGTGCCAGCAGCTCTGACAATGGGGGCTACACCTTC. It translates to CASSSDNGGYTF.

This clonotype was found a few times. The V and J genes are TRBV5-5 and TRBJ2-1, with 10 nucleotides matching TRBD2. Germline trimming cut 0 bases from V and 4 bases from J; bases unmatched to any gene: 10. The CDR3 is made up of 18 amino acids. Germline-derived CDR1 and CDR2 are SGHKS and YYEKEE (reference sequence). Here the CDR3 reads CASSLGLAGVQNYNEQFF. The CDR3 DNA follows: TGTGCCAGCAGCTTGGGGCTAGCGGGGGTCCAGAATTACAATGAGCAGTTCTTC.

The chain has TRBV30 and TRBJ1-2, with TRBD1 as a possible D gene (5 bases). V lost 3 bases, J lost 5 bases, and 13 bases lay in between. Germline V CDR1 and CDR2: GTSNPN, SVGIG (reference sequence). This CDR3 region has 13 residues. The DNA of the CDR3 is TGTGCCTGGAGCGTGACCGGGGGGTATGGCTACACCTTC. This gives the protein CAWSVTGGYGYTF.